This TCR beta chain derives from a study of shared clonotypes between healthy human individuals. Study-level findings and limits: Naive subsets generally had larger estimated richness than memory subsets.

Replicate PCRs from sorted subsets contained approximately 200 ng DNA, which is around 30,000 T cell genomes. TCRdb's table, derived via immunoSEQ multiplex PCR, lists solely in-frame clones and lacks some. The table lists over 2 million clones, roughly 95% of them singletons. Concerning this clone itself: As yet, its antigen is unknown.

Positively selected for CCR7, the CD45RO-negative cells used as naive CD8 cells excluded terminally differentiated effector memory CD45RA+ cells. V lost 4 bases and J lost 4; bases outside the gene matches: 2. CDR3 length equals 14 residues. Germline values: CDR1 MGHDK, CDR2 SYGVNS. The genes are TRBV25-1 and TRBJ2-3; 10 bases map to TRBD1. Source material: naive CD8+ T cells sorted from blood. The receptor comes from a man aged 18 to 30 in good health. The CDR3 sequence: CASSAGQGADTQYF. The CDR3 nucleotides read TGTGCCAGCAGTGCTGGACAGGGGGCAGATACGCAGTATTTT.